This T cell receptor (beta chain) stems from a study of T cells in Graves' hyperthyroidism and ophthalmopathy. The study's findings and limits: Using 13 V-J features, a model discriminated ophthalmopathy from stable hyperthyroidism.

A Clinical Activity Score of at least 3, a NOSPECS grade of at least 4 and a duration under 3 months were recorded in the ophthalmopathy patients. Each diagnosis was grounded in clinical symptoms, serum thyroxine and TRAb, thyroid ultrasound, and orbital computed tomography. The source material, RNA transcripts, was used to amplify TCR beta CDR3 regions. An initial round of RT-PCR targeting the TCR CDR3 relied on the HTBI primer set. TCRdb independently ran MiXCR on the multiplex PCR reads; one entry per CDR3 protein. The table lists fewer than 750,000 distinct CDR3 sequences, roughly 14% of them singletons. In this sample, this clonotype turned up many times. What it binds is unknown. This receptor was taken from a woman aged 40 to 50 with Graves' ophthalmopathy. The sequenced sample consisted of blood.

CDR3 DNA: TGTGCCAGCAGCCAAACAGCCGGGACAGCCATCCCCCGGCCCCAGCATTTT. Its protein product is CASSQTAGTAIPRPQHF. The chain has TRBV16 and TRBJ1-5; TRBD1 matches 7 bases. Per germline, CDR1 KGHSY and CDR2 FQNENV. The CDR3 is 17 amino acids. Trimming cost V 2 bases and J 9 bases; bases outside gene matches: 16.